The 18 T cell receptor beta chains below come from one sample, sequenced in a study of control samples from healthy donors and cancer patients. This table comes from immunoSEQ multiplex PCR, and its TCRdb copy is limited to in-frame clones, with some not included. The sample consists of 100,000 to 150,000 clones, 80% to 95% of them appearing once. The material sequenced was blood. These receptors were taken from a man aged 40-50 years in good health.

CDR3 residues: CASSSRTSRPDEQFF. The CDR3 DNA reads as TGTGCCAGCAGCTCGCGGACTAGCCGCCCGGATGAGCAGTTCTTC. The chain joins TRBV7-3 to TRBJ2-1; TRBD2 matches 8 bases. V lost 4 bases and J lost 8; bases outside the gene matches: 10. CDR1 is SGHTA, CDR2 FQGTGA, per germline. The CDR3 consists of 15 residues.

This chain connects TRBV4-1 to TRBJ1-6; D is undetermined. The germline V and J ends were trimmed by 0 bases and 0 bases, with 6 bases remaining between them. CDR1 and CDR2 (germline): MGHRA, YSYEKL. The CDR3 totals 16 residues. Here the CDR3 reads CASSQDSNSYNSPLHF. The CDR3 DNA follows: TGCGCCAGCAGCCAAGATAGCAACTCCTATAATTCACCCCTCCACTTT.

The chain has TRBV30 and TRBJ1-1; D is perhaps TRBD1 (5 bases). Trimming removed 1 base from V and 1 base from J, with 22 bases in between. Germline loops: CDR1 GTSNPN, CDR2 SVGIG (reference sequence). This CDR3 is built from 18 residues. The CDR3 region is CAWSGAGDGIGENTEAFF. The CDR3 bases are TGTGCCTGGAGTGGCGCTGGGGACGGAATAGGAGAGAACACTGAAGCTTTCTTT.

This chain connects TRBV11-2 to TRBJ2-3, with TRBD2 identical over 9 bases. The germline gives CDR1 SGHAT, CDR2 FQNNGV. J gave up 0 bases and V 10 bases, and 17 bases lay outside the gene matches. The CDR3 has 18 residues. The CDR3 reads CAILSGSGGRSSTDTQYF. As DNA, the CDR3 is TGTGCCATACTCTCCGGTAGCGGGGGAAGATCTAGCACAGATACGCAGTATTTT. Supplemented by reference TRBV11-2 and TRBJ2-3, the full variable domain reads EAGVAQSPRYKIIEKRQSVAFWCNPISGHATLYWYQQILGQGPKLLIQFQNNGVVDDSQLPKDRFSAERLKGVDSTLKIQPAKLEDSAVYLCAILSGSGGRSSTDTQYFGPGTRLTVL.

This chain joins TRBV9 and TRBJ2-3; D ambiguous. Germline values: CDR1 SGDLS, CDR2 YYNGEE. V was cut by 0 bases and J by 1 base, with 9 bases left in between. There are 15 residues in the CDR3. The CDR3 DNA is TGTGCCAGCAGCGTAGGCCCCTATGGCACAGATACGCAGTATTTT. Protein product: CASSVGPYGTDTQYF.

The V gene is TRBV19, the J gene TRBJ1-5; D is undetermined. The CDR3 runs 15 residues. V was clipped by 4 bases and J by 4 bases, with 14 bases between them. Germline V gene data show CDR1 as LNHDA and CDR2 as SQIVND (reference sequence). CDR3 protein: CASSNLVPPNQPQHF. The CDR3 nucleotides are TGTGCCAGTAGTAACCTTGTACCCCCAAATCAGCCCCAGCATTTT.

This chain joins TRBV25-1 and TRBJ1-4; D ambiguous. Trimming stripped 2 bases from V and 6 bases from J, with 7 bases between. Germline CDR1 reads MGHDK; CDR2 reads SYGVNS. CDR3 length equals 13 residues. The CDR3 sequence: CASSEAGYEKLFF. CDR3 bases: TGTGCCAGCAGTGAAGCAGGCTATGAAAAACTGTTTTTT.

This chain links TRBV7-2 with TRBJ1-3, with unresolved D. V lost 2 bases and J lost 5, with 7 bases in between. Germline V CDR1 and CDR2: SGHTA, FQGNSA. The CDR3 has 13 residues. CDR3 region: CASSLLKRNTIYF. DNA of the CDR3: TGTGCCAGCAGCTTACTTAAGAGAAACACCATATATTTT.

The chain combines TRBV6-2 or TRBV6-3 with TRBJ2-3; 12 nucleotides align to TRBD2. J gave up 0 bases and V 4 bases, and 11 bases lay outside the gene matches. The CDR3 has 19 residues. The germline gives CDR1 MNHEY, CDR2 SVGEGT. CDR3 sequence (DNA): TGTGCCAGCAGTTGGCGCGGACTAGCGGGATCCCGGAGCACAGATACGCAGTATTTT. Its translation is CASSWRGLAGSRSTDTQYF.

V is TRBV9 and J is TRBJ2-7; TRBD1 aligns across 12 bases. CDR1 and CDR2 from the germline V gene are SGDLS and YYNGEE. V gave up 5 bases and J gave up 6 bases; unmatched junction bases: 12. The CDR3 extends over 16 amino acids. In nucleotides, the CDR3 is TGTGCCAGCAGTTTTTCCGCCGGGACAGGGGGCGCCGAGCAGTACTTC. It is translated as CASSFSAGTGGAEQYF. Using reference TRBV9 and TRBJ2-7 for the parts outside the CDR3, the full variable domain is DSGVTQTPKHLITATGQRVTLRCSPRSGDLSVYWYQQSLDQGLQFLIQYYNGEERAKGNILERFSAQQFPDLHSELNLSSLELGDSALYFCASSFSAGTGGAEQYFGPGTRLTVT.

This clone was seen just once. The rearrangement uses TRBV18 and TRBJ2-1; D is possibly TRBD1 (5 bases). Germline CDR1 is KGHSH and CDR2 is LQKENI. V lost 2 bases, J lost 8 bases, and 10 bases lay in between. The CDR3 runs to 13 residues. CDR3 coding DNA: TGTGCCAGCTCACCAAATCAGGGCGATGAGCAGTTCTTC. It encodes CASSPNQGDEQFF.

The chain employs TRBV5-1 and TRBJ2-7, with D possibly matching TRBD1 (6 bases). The CDR3 loop spans 14 amino acids. Per the germline V gene, CDR1 is SGHRS and CDR2 is YFSETQ. V was clipped by 4 bases and J by 0 bases, with 11 bases between them. The CDR3 loop reads CASSATGSSYEQYF. CDR3 nucleotide sequence: TGCGCCAGCAGCGCCACAGGGAGCTCCTACGAGCAGTACTTC.

The chain uses TRBV5-1 and TRBJ1-2, with 8 bases aligning to TRBD1. The germline V gene has CDR1 SGHRS and CDR2 YFSETQ. This CDR3 spans 16 amino acids. Unmatched junction bases numbered 8, after V lost 2 bases and J lost 2 bases. CDR3 sequence: CASSLGMDRENYGYTF. Written as DNA, the CDR3 is TGCGCCAGCAGCTTAGGGATGGACAGGGAGAACTATGGCTACACCTTC. The whole variable domain, remainder taken from reference TRBV5-1 and TRBJ1-2, is KAGVTQTPRYLIKTRGQQVTLSCSPISGHRSVSWYQQTPGQGLQFLFEYFSETQRNKGNFPGRFSGRQFSNSRSEMNVSTLELGDSALYLCASSLGMDRENYGYTFGSGTRLTVV.

The rearrangement links TRBV6-5 to TRBJ1-3; D unclear. Per germline, CDR1 MNHEY and CDR2 SVGAGI. This CDR3 has 12 amino acids. Trimming removed 8 bases at V and 0 bases at J, with 5 bases between. The CDR3 loop is CASRGSGNTIYF. CDR3 bases: TGTGCCAGCCGCGGCTCTGGAAACACCATATATTTT.

The rearrangement joins TRBV12-2 to TRBJ1-3. TRBV12-2 is a pseudogene segment. This CDR3 has 18 amino acids. The CDR3, as DNA: TGTGCAAGTCGCTTGGCGATTAGGGTGGAGGGTTCTGGAAACACCATATATTTT. Its translation: CASRLAIRVEGSGNTIYF.

This chain connects TRBV4-1 to TRBJ1-1; no clear D gene. The germline V and J ends were trimmed by 4 bases and 1 base, with 13 bases remaining between them. CDR1 and CDR2 (germline): MGHRA, YSYEKL. There are 15 residues in the CDR3. Here the CDR3 DNA reads TGCGCCAGCAGCCCCCTGTCGTCAGGGAACACTGAAGCTTTCTTT. Translated: CASSPLSSGNTEAFF.

The chain employs TRBV25-1 and TRBJ1-2; D gene ambiguous. The CDR3 consists of 15 residues. Germline V CDR1 and CDR2: MGHDK, SYGVNS. The germline V and J ends were trimmed by 3 bases and 3 bases, with 14 bases remaining between them. The CDR3 DNA is TGTGCCAGCAGTGAGGGCGCCAGCCCCCACTATGGCTACACCTTC. Translating it yields CASSEGASPHYGYTF.

The chain employs TRBV20-1 and TRBJ2-5, with 7 positions matching TRBD2. V was clipped by 3 bases and J by 4 bases; unmatched bases: 8. Per the germline V gene, CDR1 is DFQATT and CDR2 is SNEGSKA (reference sequence). The CDR3 has 14 residues. Written as DNA, the CDR3 is TGCAGTGCTAGTCCCAGCGGGGCGGTAGAGACCCAGTACTTC. Encoded protein: CSASPSGAVETQYF.